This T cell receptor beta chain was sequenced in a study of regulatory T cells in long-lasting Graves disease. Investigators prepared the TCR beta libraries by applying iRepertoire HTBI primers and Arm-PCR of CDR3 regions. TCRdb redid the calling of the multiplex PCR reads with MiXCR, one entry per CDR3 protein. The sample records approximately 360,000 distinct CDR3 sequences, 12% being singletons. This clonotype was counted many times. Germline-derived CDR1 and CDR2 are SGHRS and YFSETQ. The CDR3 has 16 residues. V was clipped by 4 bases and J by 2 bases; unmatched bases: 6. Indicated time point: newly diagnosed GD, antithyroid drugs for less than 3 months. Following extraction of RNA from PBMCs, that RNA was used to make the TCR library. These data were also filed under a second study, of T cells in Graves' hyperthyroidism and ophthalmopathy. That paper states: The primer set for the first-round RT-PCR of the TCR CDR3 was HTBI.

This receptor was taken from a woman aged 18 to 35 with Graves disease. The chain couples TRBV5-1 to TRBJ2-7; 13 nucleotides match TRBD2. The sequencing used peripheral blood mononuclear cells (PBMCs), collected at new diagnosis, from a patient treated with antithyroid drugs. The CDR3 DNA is TGCGCCAGCAGCCTGGGACTAGCGGGAACCCCCTACGAGCAGTACTTC. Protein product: CASSLGLAGTPYEQYF.